This is a list of T cell receptor beta chains from one sample in a study of identical twins. TCRdb re-analysed the 5' RACE reads in MiXCR, keeping a single row per CDR3 protein. The sample comprises 1.5 million to 2 million distinct CDR3 sequences, under 35% of which are singletons, and 0.25% to 0.3% rests with the top ten. Source material: cord blood. The receptors come from a newborn girl in good health. The CDR3 runs from the conserved cysteine through the conserved F or W.

v_gene: TRBV14; CDR3aa: CASSQGVDTQYF
v_gene: TRBV20-1; CDR3aa: CSARLGYETQYF
v_gene: TRBV29-1; CDR3aa: CSAARDGNTEAFF
v_gene: TRBV27; CDR3aa: CASSLNRRAEAFF
v_gene: TRBV7-2; CDR3aa: CASSSGTPIYGYTF
v_gene: TRBV20-1; CDR3aa: CSASVSTDTQYF
v_gene: TRBV5-6; CDR3aa: CASSNYIAAEPSYNEQYF
v_gene: TRBV4-2; CDR3aa: CASSQDPVVNEQFF
v_gene: TRBV10-3; CDR3aa: CAIRATGGGGTEAFF
v_gene: TRBV20-1; CDR3aa: CSVKRDRRGEWANYGYTF
v_gene: TRBV12-3/TRBV12-4; CDR3aa: CACSPRRSSYNEQYF
v_gene: TRBV20-1; CDR3aa: CSAERQGLGDTQYF
v_gene: TRBV7-2; CDR3aa: CASSVLNTQYF
v_gene: TRBV25-1; CDR3aa: CASSAGSYNSPLHF
v_gene: TRBV5-1; CDR3aa: CASSLAIRGTEAFF
v_gene: TRBV27; CDR3aa: CASRPHRTKNIQYF
v_gene: TRBV5-1; CDR3aa: CASSLGQNNKNIQYF
v_gene: TRBV20-1; CDR3aa: CSARDLRQGYRANEKLFF